This entry lists 28 T cell receptor beta chains sequenced from one sample in a study of T cells in localized non-small cell lung cancer. Sequencing was performed with immunoSEQ multiplex PCR; in TCRdb, only in-frame clones are kept and a portion is missing. The table records approximately 83,000 clones, roughly 93% of them present only once. The sample here was PBMCs, taken before any cancer treatment. The receptors shown here come from a woman aged 40-75 years with stage II squamous cell lung carcinoma.

The chain has TRBV6-5 and TRBJ1-5; 7 nucleotides align to TRBD1. The CDR3 is 13 amino acids. Per germline, CDR1 MNHEY and CDR2 SVGAGI. The V gene end was trimmed by 5 bases and the J gene end by 4 bases; junction bases not matched to a gene: 2. Written as DNA, the CDR3 is TGTGCCAGCAGTGGGACAGCTAATCAGCCCCAGCATTTT. Translating it yields CASSGTANQPQHF.

The chain carries TRBV2 and TRBJ2-3, with 9 bases lining up with TRBD2. The CDR3 has 17 amino acids. CDR1 SNHLY and CDR2 FYNNEI come from the germline V gene. J lost 0 bases, V lost 4 bases, and 8 bases had no gene match. Here the CDR3 reads CASSGSGTSHSTDTQYF. CDR3 sequence (DNA): TGTGCCAGCAGTGGCTCCGGGACTAGCCATAGCACAGATACGCAGTATTTT.

This rearrangement joins TRBV7-2 to TRBJ1-2; D may be TRBD1 (5 bases). The CDR3 runs to 13 residues. V gave up 3 bases and J gave up 4 bases, with 9 bases separating them. CDR1 is SGHTA, CDR2 FQGNSA, per germline. This CDR3 is CASSLGRTYGYTF. CDR3 coding DNA: TGTGCCAGCAGCTTGGGACGGACCTATGGCTACACCTTC.

V usage is TRBV5-1 and J usage is TRBJ1-2, with a tentative D call TRBD1 (5 bases). CDR3 length: 12 amino acids. Germline values: CDR1 SGHRS, CDR2 YFSETQ. Trimming removed 4 bases at V and 4 bases at J, with 8 bases between. CDR3 in DNA: TGCGCCAGCAGCGGGGACCTCTATGGCTACACCTTC. Its translation: CASSGDLYGYTF. Filled out from reference TRBV5-1 and TRBJ1-2, the complete variable domain reads KAGVTQTPRYLIKTRGQQVTLSCSPISGHRSVSWYQQTPGQGLQFLFEYFSETQRNKGNFPGRFSGRQFSNSRSEMNVSTLELGDSALYLCASSGDLYGYTFGSGTRLTVV.

The J gene is TRBJ1-4, the V gene TRBV19; D may be TRBD1 (6 bases). Germline V gene sequence: CDR1 LNHDA, CDR2 SQIVND (reference sequence). The CDR3 length is 14 residues. Trimming cost V 5 bases and J 8 bases, with 15 bases left between them. The CDR3 loop reads CASSETRGGEKLFF. In DNA, the CDR3 is TGTGCCAGTAGTGAAACCAGGGGTGGGGAAAAACTGTTTTTT.

The chain uses TRBV29-1 and TRBJ2-1; possibly TRBD2 for D (6 bases). This CDR3 is 14 amino acids long. Trimming shortened V by 2 bases and J by 5 bases, and 13 bases separated the two germline ends. CDR1 and CDR2 (germline): SQVTM, ANQGSEA. The CDR3 loop reads CSVEPWGRNNEQFF. The CDR3 DNA is TGCAGCGTTGAACCTTGGGGGAGGAACAATGAGCAGTTCTTC.

The chain employs TRBV5-4 and TRBJ2-7; D is possibly TRBD2 (5 bases). Germline V gene lookup returns CDR1 SGHNT and CDR2 YYREEE (reference sequence). The CDR3 has 13 amino acids. The ends were cut back, 5 bases at V and 3 bases at J, with 12 bases in the middle. DNA of the CDR3: TGTGCCAGCAGTCCCGGGGAGAACTACGAGCAGTACTTC. This gives the protein CASSPGENYEQYF. The whole variable domain, filled in from reference TRBV5-4 and TRBJ2-7, reads ETGVTQSPTHLIKTRGQQVTLRCSSQSGHNTVSWYQQALGQGPQFIFQYYREEENGRGNFPPRFSGLQFPNYSSELNVNALELDDSALYLCASSPGENYEQYFGPGTRLTVT.

The chain is built from TRBV19 and TRBJ2-3; the match to TRBD2 covers 9 bases. Germline V gene sequence: CDR1 LNHDA, CDR2 SQIVND (reference sequence). This CDR3 is built from 15 residues. V gave up 3 bases and J gave up 5 bases; unmatched junction bases: 6. This CDR3 is CASSMVRGGQDTQYF. CDR3 nucleotide sequence: TGTGCCAGTAGTATGGTGCGGGGGGGCCAAGATACGCAGTATTTT.

The chain joins TRBV5-4 to TRBJ2-2, with 10 bases that match TRBD2. The V segment lost 4 bases and the J segment 5 bases; nucleotides outside the gene matches: 14. Germline-derived CDR1 and CDR2 are SGHNT and YYREEE (reference sequence). There are 18 residues in the CDR3. In DNA, the CDR3 is TGTGCCAGCAGCCCCTCTGGAGGAGCGGGGGGGCAGACCGGGGAGCTGTTTTTT. Translated: CASSPSGGAGGQTGELFF.

The gene calls are TRBV7-2 and TRBJ1-3; D remains ambiguous. With 3 bases removed from V and 0 bases from J, the gap between germline ends came to 12 bases. The CDR3 loop spans 16 amino acids. The germline V gene has CDR1 SGHTA and CDR2 FQGNSA. In DNA form, the CDR3 reads TGTGCCAGCAGCTTCGAGAATATGATCTCTGGAAACACCATATATTTT. This encodes CASSFENMISGNTIYF.

The table lists this clone with a few counts. The chain is built from TRBV7-8 and TRBJ1-2; unclear D gene. Per germline, CDR1 SGHVS and CDR2 FQNEAQ. The CDR3 is made up of 14 amino acids. V was clipped by 5 bases and J by 8 bases, with 18 bases between them. The CDR3 sequence: CASSRPASMSGYTF. DNA of the CDR3: TGTGCCAGCAGCCGGCCGGCCAGCATGAGCGGCTACACCTTC.

The chain is built from TRBV7-9 and TRBJ1-5; 7 nucleotides match TRBD1. After removal of 6 bases from V and 5 bases from J, the junction contained 4 bases not matched to a gene. CDR3 size: 13 residues. Germline-derived CDR1 and CDR2 are SEHNR and FQNEAQ (reference sequence). CDR3 region: CASSRDSHQPQHF. For the CDR3, the DNA is TGTGCCAGCAGTCGGGACAGCCATCAGCCCCAGCATTTT.

This clone was found a few times. The chain carries TRBV28 and TRBJ2-1; TRBD2 matches 12 bases. The CDR3 covers 15 residues. With V trimmed by 4 bases and J by 9 bases, 7 bases remained unmatched. The germline V gene encodes CDR1 MDHEN and CDR2 SYDVKM. CDR3 bases: TGTGCCAGCAGTTCCCTAGCGGGAGGGCCCGTTGAGCAGTTCTTC. Protein: CASSSLAGGPVEQFF.

The chain has TRBV6-5 and TRBJ2-2, with 9 bases fitting TRBD2. The CDR3 is made up of 15 amino acids. The germline CDR1 and CDR2 sequences are MNHEY and SVGAGI. V shed 3 bases, J shed 6 bases, and the junction held 5 bases outside the gene matches. The CDR3 coding sequence is TGTGCCAGCAGTTATCTGCGGGGGGGCCCCGGGGAGCTGTTTTTT. Translated, it gives CASSYLRGGPGELFF.

CDR3 residues: CASSGAGTTNNEQFF. CDR3 in DNA: TGTGCCAGCAGTGGAGCCGGGACTACGAACAATGAGCAGTTCTTC. The chain uses TRBV6-1 and TRBJ2-1, with 7 bases aligning to TRBD2. The ends lost 4 bases at V and 5 bases at J; junction bases unmatched: 8. Germline V gives CDR1 MNHNS, CDR2 SASEGT. This CDR3 has 15 amino acids.

The rearrangement links TRBV5-1 to TRBJ2-7; D remains ambiguous. The CDR3 has 14 amino acids. Trimming cost V 7 bases and J 1 base, with 15 bases left between them. Germline-derived CDR1 and CDR2 are SGHRS and YFSETQ. This chain's CDR3 is CASANVGGSYEQYF. Written as DNA, the CDR3 is TGCGCCAGCGCTAACGTGGGCGGATCCTACGAGCAGTACTTC.

V is TRBV7-6 and J is TRBJ1-4, with D hard to call. V was shortened by 5 bases and J by 6 bases, with 19 bases between the two germline ends. From germline, CDR1 is SGHVS and CDR2 FNYEAQ. The CDR3 runs to 16 residues. Here the CDR3 reads CASSPKILAGDEKLFF. CDR3 DNA sequence: TGTGCCAGCAGCCCTAAAATTCTGGCCGGGGATGAAAAACTGTTTTTT.

The V gene is TRBV28, the J gene TRBJ1-2; D might be TRBD1 (5 bases). Trimming pared 2 bases from V and 3 bases from J, leaving 10 bases between. CDR1 and CDR2 (germline): MDHEN, SYDVKM. CDR3 length equals 14 residues. The CDR3 nucleotides read TGTGCCAGCAGTTTAAAGCGGGGGGACTATGGCTACACCTTC. Encoded protein: CASSLKRGDYGYTF.

The chain is built from TRBV6-1 and TRBJ1-2; possible D gene TRBD1, 6 bases. Germline lookup yields CDR1 MNHNS and CDR2 SASEGT. V lost 0 bases and J lost 4, with 12 bases in between. The CDR3 spans 15 residues. DNA of the CDR3: TGTGCCAGCAGTGAAGCGGGGGCCAGGGCCTATGGCTACACCTTC. It specifies CASSEAGARAYGYTF.

CDR3: CAWSVQRQGNTEAFF. Written as DNA, the CDR3 is TGTGCCTGGAGTGTACAGAGGCAGGGGAACACTGAAGCTTTCTTT. The chain joins TRBV30 to TRBJ1-1, with a tentative D call TRBD1 (5 bases). The ends were cut back, 0 bases at V and 1 base at J, with 12 bases in the middle. CDR3 length equals 15 residues. Germline CDR1 and CDR2: GTSNPN and SVGIG (reference sequence).

The rearrangement links TRBV13 to TRBJ1-4, with D tentatively TRBD1 (6 bases). Between the trimmed V and J ends, which lost 4 bases and 6 bases, there was a span of 12 bases. The germline V gene has CDR1 PRHDT and CDR2 FYEKMQ (reference sequence). This CDR3 region has 14 residues. As DNA, the CDR3 is TGTGCCAGCAGCTCCCGACAGGTGGATGAAAAACTGTTTTTT. Protein sequence: CASSSRQVDEKLFF.

The gene calls are TRBV14 and TRBJ2-5; D gene unclear. Trimming took 0 bases from V and 7 from J, leaving 0 bases between them. The CDR3 spans 10 residues. The germline CDR1 and CDR2 sequences are SGHDN and FVKESK. This CDR3 reads CASSQETQYF. CDR3 coding DNA: TGTGCCAGCAGCCAAGAGACCCAGTACTTC.

The V call is TRBV15, the J call TRBJ1-2; 8 bases align to TRBD1. V lost 0 bases to trimming and J lost 4 bases; unmatched junction nucleotides: 4. Germline V gene sequence: CDR1 LNHNV, CDR2 YYDKDF (reference sequence). The CDR3 length is 15 residues. CDR3 in DNA: TGTGCCACCAGCAGAGACCCAGGGGGCCTCTATGGCTACACCTTC. Residues: CATSRDPGGLYGYTF.

The chain combines TRBV29-1 with TRBJ2-7; no firm D call. This CDR3 contains 14 residues. In germline, CDR1 is SQVTM, CDR2 ANQGSEA. Trimming cost V 2 bases and J 4 bases, with 15 bases left between them. The CDR3 loop is CSVETDPSGYEQYF. CDR3 DNA: TGCAGCGTTGAAACGGATCCGAGTGGGTACGAGCAGTACTTC.

The V call is TRBV6-5, the J call TRBJ1-2, with a possible D match to TRBD1 (6 bases). V gave up 0 bases and J gave up 4 bases, with 12 bases separating them. Germline V gene sequence: CDR1 MNHEY, CDR2 SVGAGI. The CDR3 covers 15 residues. The CDR3 reads CASSYSSGAGYGYTF. The CDR3, as DNA: TGTGCCAGCAGTTACTCCTCGGGGGCCGGCTATGGCTACACCTTC.

The J gene is TRBJ2-5, the V gene TRBV11-2; 10 bases fit TRBD2. This CDR3 region has 15 residues. The germline V gene has CDR1 SGHAT and CDR2 FQNNGV. V was clipped by 3 bases and J by 5 bases; unmatched bases: 6. CDR3 in DNA: TGTGCCAGCAGCTTCGAACTAGCGGGATGGGAGACCCAGTACTTC. Its translation: CASSFELAGWETQYF.

The chain has TRBV6-6 and TRBJ2-3; weak D call: TRBD1 (5 bases). Germline CDR1 reads MNHNY; CDR2 reads SVGAGI (reference sequence). The CDR3 has 15 amino acids. V was trimmed by 3 bases and J by 8 bases, leaving 18 bases between them. CDR3 bases: TGTGCCAGCAGTTATACCCGACAGTCCGCAGGTACGCAGTATTTT. This translates into CASSYTRQSAGTQYF.

This clone has only one observation. This chain joins TRBV5-4 and TRBJ1-3; a possible D gene is TRBD1 (5 bases). This CDR3 spans 13 amino acids. Trimming shortened V by 4 bases and J by 3 bases, and 8 bases separated the two germline ends. Germline V gene sequence: CDR1 SGHNT, CDR2 YYREEE (reference sequence). The CDR3 DNA follows: TGTGCCAGCAGCGGGGCTGATGGAAACACCATATATTTT. This translates into CASSGADGNTIYF.